Following are 7 T cell receptor beta chains from one sample sequenced in a study of neurological immune-mediated disorders. In TCRdb, the 5' RACE reads were re-called with MiXCR into one record per CDR3 protein. Of 70,000 to 95,000 distinct CDR3 sequences detected, 15% to 20% appear once; the ten largest clones hold 15%. Input material: PBMCs. These receptors were obtained from a woman aged 35 to 49 in good health.

The table lists this clonotype with many counts. The chain uses TRBV10-3 and TRBJ2-3, with 13 bases aligning to TRBD2. The J segment lost 6 bases and the V segment lost 4 bases, leaving 7 bases of the junction unmatched. The CDR3 contains 16 residues. CDR1 and CDR2 from the germline V gene are ENHRY and SYGVKD. CDR3 sequence reads: CAISGQPGLAGDTQYF. CDR3 nucleotide sequence: TGTGCCATCAGTGGACAACCGGGACTAGCGGGGGATACGCAGTATTTT.

This sequence joins TRBV6-5 and TRBJ1-1; possibly TRBD1 for D (5 bases). Germline CDR1 is MNHEY and CDR2 is SVGAGI. Trimming removed 7 bases at V and 0 bases at J, with 12 bases between. The CDR3 is made up of 14 amino acids. This CDR3 reads CASTPGRMNTEAFF. DNA of the CDR3: TGTGCCAGCACCCCGGGACGCATGAACACTGAAGCTTTCTTT.

This clonotype was detected ten times or more. The chain links TRBV3-1 to TRBJ2-7, with TRBD2 matching 8 bases. V trimming: 4 bases; J trimming: 6 bases; junction bases outside the gene matches: 5. CDR3 length: 13 amino acids. Germline CDR1 reads LGHDT; CDR2 reads YNNKEL (reference sequence). For the CDR3, the DNA is TGTGCCAGCAGCCGGACTAGCCTGGGCGAGCAGTACTTC. The encoded protein is CASSRTSLGEQYF.

This clonotype was seen repeatedly, ten times or more. CDR3 coding DNA: TGTGCCAGCAGTTTAGGCAGGGCGGTGAGTCATCAGCCCCAGCATTTT. Protein sequence: CASSLGRAVSHQPQHF. V usage is TRBV28 and J usage is TRBJ1-5; possible D gene TRBD1, 5 bases. In germline, CDR1 is MDHEN, CDR2 SYDVKM. V was shortened by 2 bases and J by 5 bases, with 16 bases between the two germline ends. The CDR3 loop spans 16 amino acids.

This clonotype was recorded at least ten times. This chain joins TRBV12-3 or TRBV12-4 and TRBJ2-1, with D hard to call. CDR3 length equals 11 residues. V was pared by 6 bases and J by 12 bases, with 12 bases between. This CDR3 reads CASSRTQGQFF. DNA of the CDR3: TGTGCCAGCAGCAGAACCCAAGGGCAGTTCTTC.

A word on this clonotype: A read error is possible here, since a much larger clone lies one base away. This chain links TRBV10-2 with TRBJ2-5, with TRBD2 identical over 8 bases. Per the germline V gene, CDR1 is WSHSY and CDR2 is SAAADI. This CDR3 has 16 residues. The CDR3 region has the DNA TGCGCCAGCAGTGATGTTCCGCGGGGGGCGGGGGAGAACCAGTACTTC. It specifies CASSDVPRGAGENQYF.

This clonotype was observed many times. The rearrangement joins TRBV21-1 to TRBJ1-5. TRBV21-1 is deemed a pseudogene. The CDR3 has 14 amino acids. The CDR3 nucleotides are TGTGCCAGCACTCCCACGGGGAGGGATCAGCCCCAGCATTTT. Residues: CASTPTGRDQPQHF.